The source of this T cell receptor beta chain is a study of early T cells in non-severe SARS-CoV-2 infection. The ends were cut back, 3 bases at V and 4 bases at J, with 13 bases in the middle. The CDR3 covers 14 residues. The germline CDR1 and CDR2 sequences are MDHEN and SYDVKM. Via MiXCR, TCRdb re-called the 5' RACE reads, giving one row per CDR3 protein. The sample lists nearly 55,000 distinct CDR3 sequences; roughly 8.2% were seen once. The starting material was whole blood, obtained at baseline. V gene TRBV28 combines with J gene TRBJ2-7; D uncertain. This clonotype was obtained from an adult who was a healthcare worker with PCR-confirmed SARS-CoV-2 infection or an uninfected control (not recorded which). The CDR3 reads CASSFPSAEYEQYF. CDR3 sequence (DNA): TGTGCCAGCAGTTTCCCCTCGGCCGAGTACGAGCAGTACTTC.